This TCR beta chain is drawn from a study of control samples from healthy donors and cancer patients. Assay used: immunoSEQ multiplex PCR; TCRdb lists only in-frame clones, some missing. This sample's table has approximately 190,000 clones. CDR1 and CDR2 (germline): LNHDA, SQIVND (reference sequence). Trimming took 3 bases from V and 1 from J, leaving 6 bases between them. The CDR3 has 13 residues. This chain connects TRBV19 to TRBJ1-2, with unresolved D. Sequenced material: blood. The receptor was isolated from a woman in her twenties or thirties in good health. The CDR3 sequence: CASSMGGNYGYTF. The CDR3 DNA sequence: TGTGCCAGTAGTATGGGCGGTAACTATGGCTACACCTTC. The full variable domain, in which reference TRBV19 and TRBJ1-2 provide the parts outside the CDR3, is DGGITQSPKYLFRKEGQNVTLSCEQNLNHDAMYWYRQDPGQGLRLIYYSQIVNDFQKGDIAEGYSVSREKKESFPLTVTSAQKNPTAFYLCASSMGGNYGYTFGSGTRLTVV.